These 28 T cell receptor beta chains were all obtained from the same sample, sequenced in a study of cytomegalovirus exposure and HLA in healthy donors. PCR involved 60 Vbeta and 13 Jbeta primers. The table came from immunoSEQ multiplex PCR; TCRdb's copy has only in-frame clones and leaves some out. Seen here are some 120,000 clones, 75% to 85% observed once, and the top ten hold roughly 3%. Source material: PBMCs. These receptors were taken from a woman aged 18 to 35 in good health and CMV-seropositive.

V gene TRBV25-1 combines with J gene TRBJ1-3, with D uncertain. CDR3 size: 12 residues. Per the germline V gene, CDR1 is MGHDK and CDR2 is SYGVNS. V lost 5 bases and J lost 8, with 10 bases in between. Written as DNA, the CDR3 is TGTGCCAGCAGTTGGCAGGAGGACACCATATATTTT. The encoded protein is CASSWQEDTIYF.

This clone was detected only a few times. The gene calls are TRBV9 and TRBJ1-4; D may be TRBD1 (6 bases). V dropped 3 bases and J dropped 4 bases, with 13 bases sitting between them. The CDR3 extends over 15 amino acids. Germline V CDR1 and CDR2: SGDLS, YYNGEE. CDR3 sequence: CASSAPQGNNEKLFF. CDR3 DNA sequence: TGTGCCAGCAGCGCCCCTCAGGGGAATAATGAAAAACTGTTTTTT.

V and J are TRBV9 and TRBJ2-2; TRBD1 might be the D (6 bases). This CDR3 contains 15 residues. V was pared by 0 bases and J by 4 bases, with 10 bases between. Germline V gives CDR1 SGDLS, CDR2 YYNGEE. The CDR3 region is CASSVGGGITGELFF. Written as DNA, the CDR3 is TGTGCCAGCAGCGTAGGAGGGGGAATCACCGGGGAGCTGTTTTTT.

CDR3 bases: TGTGCCAGCAGTTTAGGACAGGGGGCCCCGAACACTGAAGCTTTCTTT. This gives the protein CASSLGQGAPNTEAFF. The chain links TRBV6-5 to TRBJ1-1; 11 nucleotides line up with TRBD1. Per the germline V gene, CDR1 is MNHEY and CDR2 is SVGAGI. The V segment lost 4 bases and the J segment 1 base; nucleotides outside the gene matches: 5. This CDR3 is 16 amino acids long.

The V call is TRBV13, the J call TRBJ1-1; 7 nucleotides match TRBD1. The ends lost 0 bases at V and 4 bases at J; junction bases unmatched: 8. This CDR3 region has 16 residues. CDR1 and CDR2 (germline): PRHDT, FYEKMQ (reference sequence). The CDR3 DNA reads TGTGCCAGCAGCTTAGGAACAGGGGATTTTGGCACTGAAGCTTTCTTT. It translates to CASSLGTGDFGTEAFF.

The chain links TRBV7-9 to TRBJ1-1; a possible D gene is TRBD1 (5 bases). The CDR3 extends over 15 amino acids. V dropped 2 bases and J dropped 3 bases, with 13 bases sitting between them. Germline lookup yields CDR1 SEHNR and CDR2 FQNEAQ (reference sequence). CDR3 region: CASSLLPGGDTEAFF. The CDR3 DNA reads as TGTGCCAGCAGCTTACTTCCGGGGGGGGACACTGAAGCTTTCTTT. Combining the CDR3 with reference TRBV7-9 and TRBJ1-1 gives the whole variable domain DTGVSQNPRHKITKRGQNVTFRCDPISEHNRLYWYRQTLGQGPEFLTYFQNEAQLEKSRLLSDRFSAERPKGSFSTLEIQRTEQGDSAMYLCASSLLPGGDTEAFFGQGTRLTVV.

V usage is TRBV6-6 and J usage is TRBJ1-1, with 8 bases that match TRBD1. V trimming: 6 bases; J trimming: 10 bases; junction bases outside the gene matches: 4. The CDR3 sequence is 11 residues long. CDR1 is MNHNY, CDR2 SVGAGI, per germline (reference sequence). CDR3 protein: CASRETGGAFF. CDR3 DNA sequence: TGTGCCAGCAGAGAAACAGGGGGAGCTTTCTTT.

V usage is TRBV7-9 and J usage is TRBJ1-1; no firm D call. Trimming shortened V by 7 bases and J by 3 bases, and 12 bases separated the two germline ends. This CDR3 region has 13 residues. Germline V gene lookup returns CDR1 SEHNR and CDR2 FQNEAQ (reference sequence). CDR3 amino acids: CASIKGGHTEAFF. The CDR3 DNA follows: TGTGCCAGCATCAAAGGAGGGCACACTGAAGCTTTCTTT.

The chain employs TRBV15 and TRBJ2-7; the D is unclear. This CDR3 comprises 13 residues. The V end was cut by 3 bases, the J end by 5 bases, with 11 bases between. Germline loops: CDR1 LNHNV, CDR2 YYDKDF (reference sequence). The CDR3 sequence: CATSSPPYHEQYF. For the CDR3, the DNA is TGTGCCACCAGCAGTCCTCCCTATCACGAGCAGTACTTC.

This clone is a singleton in its sample. For the CDR3, the DNA is TGTGCCAGCACCGGGGTTTTCGGAGGCTACACCTTC. Translation: CASTGVFGGYTF. J is TRBJ1-2 and V is TRBV5-4; D gene unclear. The CDR3 sequence is 12 residues long. Germline CDR1 reads SGHNT; CDR2 reads YYREEE (reference sequence). Trimming left V 6 bases short and J 8 bases short, with 14 bases between.

This clone has a single count. The chain has TRBV9 and TRBJ2-3, with D tentatively TRBD1 (6 bases). V was clipped by 0 bases and J by 5 bases, with 13 bases between them. Per germline, CDR1 SGDLS and CDR2 YYNGEE. CDR3 length: 15 residues. The CDR3 nucleotides read TGTGCCAGCAGCGTAGGGGGGCTTTTCGGAGATACGCAGTATTTT. It codes for CASSVGGLFGDTQYF.

The V call is TRBV14, the J call TRBJ2-5, with D possibly being TRBD2 (7 bases). The CDR3 spans 16 residues. The germline gives CDR1 SGHDN, CDR2 FVKESK. Trimming left V 2 bases short and J 4 bases short, with 17 bases between. CDR3 in amino acids: CASSQYRGADRETQYF. As DNA, the CDR3 is TGTGCCAGCAGCCAATATCGGGGGGCGGATCGAGAGACCCAGTACTTC.

Here the CDR3 DNA reads TGTGCCAGTAGTACGCGGGGGAGCTCCTACAATGAGCAGTTCTTC. Translating gives CASSTRGSSYNEQFF. The gene calls are TRBV19 and TRBJ2-1; TRBD2 matches at 7 bases. This CDR3 has 15 residues. Trimming cost V 4 bases and J 0 bases; bases outside gene matches: 3. Germline CDR1 and CDR2: LNHDA and SQIVND (reference sequence).

CDR3 amino acids: CASSLNSGTSTDTQYF. The DNA for the CDR3 is TGTGCCAGCAGCCTCAACTCCGGGACATCCACAGATACGCAGTATTTT. This chain uses TRBV7-8 with TRBJ2-3; D may be TRBD1 (6 bases). Germline V gene lookup returns CDR1 SGHVS and CDR2 FQNEAQ. The CDR3 loop spans 16 amino acids. Trimming shortened V by 5 bases and J by 2 bases, and 17 bases separated the two germline ends.

As to this clone: An end of the junction does not agree with germline; a read error may underlie this. The chain carries TRBV19 and TRBJ1-5; a weak D match, TRBD1 (5 bases). The CDR3 covers 15 residues. Germline V gene sequence: CDR1 LNHDA, CDR2 SQIVND (reference sequence). The CDR3 nucleotides are TGTACCAGTAGTTCTGGGGCGTCGGGCAATCAGCCCCAGCATTTT. Its translation: CTSSSGASGNQPQHF.

This clone was detected only a few times. The CDR3 loop is CASSREGLRRTGELFF. The CDR3 coding sequence is TGTGCCAGCAGTCGGGAGGGACTACGACGAACCGGGGAGCTGTTTTTT. This chain connects TRBV27 to TRBJ2-2, with 8 bases matching TRBD2. This CDR3 has 16 amino acids. CDR1 MNHEY and CDR2 SMNVEV come from the germline V gene (reference sequence). V shed 5 bases, J shed 5 bases, and the junction held 10 bases outside the gene matches.

The chain has TRBV10-3 and TRBJ2-7; 9 bases match TRBD1. The J segment lost 5 bases and the V segment lost 6 bases, leaving 8 bases of the junction unmatched. Germline lookup yields CDR1 ENHRY and CDR2 SYGVKD. This CDR3 region has 14 residues. The CDR3 coding sequence is TGTGCCATCAGGGCCGGGACAGGGTTCGACGAGCAGTACTTC. Translating it yields CAIRAGTGFDEQYF.

The chain uses TRBV6-5 and TRBJ1-2; TRBD1 is a possible D gene (5 bases). This CDR3 contains 12 residues. The germline gives CDR1 MNHEY, CDR2 SVGAGI. V was cut by 5 bases and J by 5 bases, with 9 bases left in between. CDR3 amino acids: CASSEQAYGYTF. The CDR3 nucleotides are TGTGCCAGCAGTGAACAGGCATATGGCTACACCTTC.

V is TRBV5-1 and J is TRBJ2-7; D might be TRBD2 (6 bases). This CDR3 has 15 residues. Germline assignment: CDR1 SGHRS and CDR2 YFSETQ. V was trimmed by 4 bases and J by 2 bases, leaving 16 bases between them. CDR3 region: CASSVRASAPYEQYF. CDR3 nucleotides: TGCGCCAGCAGCGTTAGGGCTAGCGCGCCCTACGAGCAGTACTTC.

This clone appeared once. The chain combines TRBV4-1 with TRBJ2-1, with 9 bases lining up with TRBD1. The CDR3 spans 16 residues. V shed 2 bases and J 9 bases; nucleotides not matched to a gene: 11. CDR1 and CDR2 (germline): MGHRA, YSYEKL. CDR3 bases: TGCGCCAGCAGCCAACCTCTGCGGGACAGGGCAACTGAGCAGTTCTTC. Translation: CASSQPLRDRATEQFF.

This clone was picked up a small number of times. This chain connects TRBV23-1 to TRBJ2-7; D ambiguous. TRBV23-1 is an ORF, with its function uncertain. The CDR3 contains 10 residues. V was clipped by 6 bases and J by 7 bases, with 7 bases between them. The CDR3 DNA reads TGCGCCAGCAGCCAGGTGGAGCAGTACTTC. Encoded protein: CASSQVEQYF.

The chain carries TRBV5-4 and TRBJ2-1; D might be TRBD1 (7 bases). This CDR3 is built from 12 residues. The ends were cut back, 4 bases at V and 13 bases at J, with 15 bases in the middle. CDR1 is SGHNT, CDR2 YYREEE, per germline (reference sequence). The CDR3 protein is CASSAGTAGQFF. CDR3 DNA: TGTGCCAGCAGCGCGGGGACAGCGGGCCAGTTCTTC.

The V gene is TRBV6-1, the J gene TRBJ2-7, with D hard to call. The CDR3 loop spans 14 amino acids. Germline CDR1 is MNHNS and CDR2 is SASEGT. Trimming removed 4 bases from V and 6 bases from J, with 16 bases in between. The CDR3 spells CASSVSVQASEQYF. The CDR3 nucleotides read TGTGCCAGCAGTGTTAGTGTCCAAGCATCCGAGCAGTACTTC.

In its sample, this clone was seen once. The V and J genes are TRBV30 and TRBJ2-1; 8 bases line up with TRBD2. The CDR3 runs to 15 residues. The V and J ends lost 0 bases and 2 bases, in that order; junction bases with no gene match: 3. The germline gives CDR1 GTSNPN, CDR2 SVGIG (reference sequence). The CDR3 region has the DNA TGTGCCTGGAGTGTACTTAGCGGGGCCTACAATGAGCAGTTCTTC. Translating gives CAWSVLSGAYNEQFF.

This chain connects TRBV6-5 to TRBJ2-1, with TRBD2 matching 10 bases. This CDR3 is 14 amino acids long. Germline values: CDR1 MNHEY, CDR2 SVGAGI. V dropped 2 bases and J dropped 9; count of bases not matched to a gene: 4. This chain's CDR3 is CASSYVGLASEQFF. The DNA for the CDR3 is TGTGCCAGCAGTTACGTGGGACTAGCGAGTGAGCAGTTCTTC.

In this sample, this clone turned up a few times. The rearrangement links TRBV6-4 to TRBJ2-1; 10 nucleotides align to TRBD2. This CDR3 spans 15 amino acids. The junction had 3 bases not matched to a gene; V was cut back by 3 bases and J by 4 bases. The germline V gene has CDR1 MRHNA and CDR2 SNTAGT. The CDR3: CASSESGGGYNEQFF. CDR3 sequence (DNA): TGTGCCAGCAGTGAGAGCGGGGGGGGATACAATGAGCAGTTCTTC.

This clone was picked up one time. The chain joins TRBV12-5 to TRBJ2-5, with TRBD1 as a possible D gene (5 bases). The CDR3 has 15 amino acids. Trimming took off 5 bases at V and 0 bases at J, with 13 bases between the two ends. CDR1 is LGHNT and CDR2 is FRNRAP in the germline V gene. CDR3 DNA: TGTGCTAGTGGTGCACCTGCAGGGAACCAAGAGACCCAGTACTTC. Translation gives CASGAPAGNQETQYF. The whole variable domain, filled in from reference TRBV12-5 and TRBJ2-5, reads DARVTQTPRHKVTEMGQEVTMRCQPILGHNTVFWYRQTMMQGLELLAYFRNRAPLDDSGMPKDRFSAEMPDATLATLKIQPSEPRDSAVYFCASGAPAGNQETQYFGPGTRLLVL.

On this clone itself: A junction boundary mismatches the germline segment, possibly from a read error. The chain is built from TRBV6-1 and TRBJ2-1; 9 bases match TRBD2. The CDR3 contains 13 residues. Germline assignment: CDR1 MNHNS and CDR2 SASEGT. The CDR3 DNA is TGTGCCAGCAGTCCCACGGGACTAGCAGATCGGCTCTTC. Its translation is CASSPTGLADRLF.